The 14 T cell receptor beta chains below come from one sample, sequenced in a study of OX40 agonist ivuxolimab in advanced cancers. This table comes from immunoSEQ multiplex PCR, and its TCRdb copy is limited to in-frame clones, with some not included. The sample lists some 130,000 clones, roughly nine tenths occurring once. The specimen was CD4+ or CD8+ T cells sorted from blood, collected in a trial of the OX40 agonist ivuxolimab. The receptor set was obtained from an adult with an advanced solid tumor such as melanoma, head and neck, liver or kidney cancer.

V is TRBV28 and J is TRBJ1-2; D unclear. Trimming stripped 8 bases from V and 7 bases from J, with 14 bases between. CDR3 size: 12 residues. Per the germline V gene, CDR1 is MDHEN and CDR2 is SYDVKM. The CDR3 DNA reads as TGTGCCAGCGAGGTGAGAGGGAGTGGCTACACCTTC. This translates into CASEVRGSGYTF.

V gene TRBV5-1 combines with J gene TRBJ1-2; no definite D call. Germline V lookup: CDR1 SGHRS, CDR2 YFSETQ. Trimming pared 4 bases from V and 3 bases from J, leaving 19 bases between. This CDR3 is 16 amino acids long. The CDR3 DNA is TGCGCCAGCAGCATGGAAGGCAGGCCTGGGGACTATGGCTACACCTTC. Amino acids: CASSMEGRPGDYGYTF.

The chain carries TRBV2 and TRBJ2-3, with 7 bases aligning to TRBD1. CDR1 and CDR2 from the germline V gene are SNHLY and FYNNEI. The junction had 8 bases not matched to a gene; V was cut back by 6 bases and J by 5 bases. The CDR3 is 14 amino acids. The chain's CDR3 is CASRPTGLRDTQYF. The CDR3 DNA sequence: TGTGCCAGCAGACCGACAGGGCTCCGAGATACGCAGTATTTT.

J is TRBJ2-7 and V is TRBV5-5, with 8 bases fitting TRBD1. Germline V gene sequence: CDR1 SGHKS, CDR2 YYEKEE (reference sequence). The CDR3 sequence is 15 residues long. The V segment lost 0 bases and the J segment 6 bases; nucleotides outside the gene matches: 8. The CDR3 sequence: CASSLASGQGREQYF. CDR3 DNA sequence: TGTGCCAGCAGCTTGGCTTCCGGACAGGGTCGCGAGCAGTACTTC.

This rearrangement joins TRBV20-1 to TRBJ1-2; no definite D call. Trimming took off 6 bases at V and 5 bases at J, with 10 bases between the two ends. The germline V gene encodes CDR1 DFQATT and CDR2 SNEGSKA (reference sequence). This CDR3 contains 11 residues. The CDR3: CSAIGGYGYTF. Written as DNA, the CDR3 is TGCAGTGCCATAGGCGGATATGGCTACACCTTC.

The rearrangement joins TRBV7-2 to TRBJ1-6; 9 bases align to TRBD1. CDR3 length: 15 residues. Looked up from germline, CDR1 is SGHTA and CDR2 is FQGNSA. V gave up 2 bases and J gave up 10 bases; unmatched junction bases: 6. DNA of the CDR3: TGTGCCAGCAGCTTAATACAGGGGGCAAGATCACCCCTCCACTTT. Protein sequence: CASSLIQGARSPLHF.

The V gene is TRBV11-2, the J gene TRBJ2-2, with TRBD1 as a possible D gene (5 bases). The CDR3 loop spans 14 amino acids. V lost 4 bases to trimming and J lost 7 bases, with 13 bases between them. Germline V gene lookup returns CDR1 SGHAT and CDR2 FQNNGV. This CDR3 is CASSSLQGNGELFF. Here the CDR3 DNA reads TGTGCCAGCAGCTCCCTCCAGGGAAACGGGGAGCTGTTTTTT. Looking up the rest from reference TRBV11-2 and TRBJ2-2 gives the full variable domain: EAGVAQSPRYKIIEKRQSVAFWCNPISGHATLYWYQQILGQGPKLLIQFQNNGVVDDSQLPKDRFSAERLKGVDSTLKIQPAKLEDSAVYLCASSSLQGNGELFFGEGSRLTVL.

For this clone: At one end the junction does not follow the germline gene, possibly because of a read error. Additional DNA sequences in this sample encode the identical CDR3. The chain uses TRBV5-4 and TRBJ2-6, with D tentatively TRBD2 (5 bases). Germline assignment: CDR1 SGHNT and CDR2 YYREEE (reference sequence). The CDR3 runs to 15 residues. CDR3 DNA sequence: TGTGCCAGTAGCTTGGGAGTCTCTGGGGCCAACGTCCTGACTTTC. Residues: CASSLGVSGANVLTF. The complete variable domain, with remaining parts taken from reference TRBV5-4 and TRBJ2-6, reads ETGVTQSPTHLIKTRGQQVTLRCSSQSGHNTVSWYQQALGQGPQFIFQYYREEENGRGNFPPRFSGLQFPNYSSELNVNALELDDSALYLCASSLGVSGANVLTFGAGSRLTVL.

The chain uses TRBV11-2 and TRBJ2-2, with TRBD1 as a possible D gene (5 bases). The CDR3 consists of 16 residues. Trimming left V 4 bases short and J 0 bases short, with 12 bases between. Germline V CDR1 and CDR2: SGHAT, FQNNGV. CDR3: CASSYIWGANTGELFF. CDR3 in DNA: TGTGCCAGCAGCTACATCTGGGGCGCGAACACCGGGGAGCTGTTTTTT.

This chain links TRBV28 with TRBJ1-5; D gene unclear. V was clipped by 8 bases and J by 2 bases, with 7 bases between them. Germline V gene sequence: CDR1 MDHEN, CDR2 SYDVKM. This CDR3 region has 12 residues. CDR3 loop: CASLGGNQPQHF. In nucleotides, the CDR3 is TGTGCCAGCCTCGGGGGCAATCAGCCCCAGCATTTT.

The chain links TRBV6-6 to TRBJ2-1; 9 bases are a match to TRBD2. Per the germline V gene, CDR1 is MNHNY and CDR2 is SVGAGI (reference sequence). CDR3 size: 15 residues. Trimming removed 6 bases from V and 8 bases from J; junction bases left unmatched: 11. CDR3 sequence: CASRTGLAGPDEQFF. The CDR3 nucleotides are TGTGCCAGCAGGACTGGCCTAGCGGGGCCCGATGAGCAGTTCTTC.

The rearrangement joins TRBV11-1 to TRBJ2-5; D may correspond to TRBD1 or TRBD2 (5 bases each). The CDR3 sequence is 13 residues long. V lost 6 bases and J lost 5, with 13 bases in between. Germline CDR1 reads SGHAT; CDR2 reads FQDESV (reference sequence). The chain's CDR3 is CASRFGALETQYF. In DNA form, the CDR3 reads TGTGCCAGCAGGTTCGGGGCCTTGGAGACCCAGTACTTC.

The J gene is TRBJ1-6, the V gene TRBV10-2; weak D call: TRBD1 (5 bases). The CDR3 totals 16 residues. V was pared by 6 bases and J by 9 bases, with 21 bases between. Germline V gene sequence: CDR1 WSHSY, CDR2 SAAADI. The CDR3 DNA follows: TGCGCCAGCAGCCAAACAGGACCGACTACTGGTTCACCCCTCCACTTT. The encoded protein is CASSQTGPTTGSPLHF.

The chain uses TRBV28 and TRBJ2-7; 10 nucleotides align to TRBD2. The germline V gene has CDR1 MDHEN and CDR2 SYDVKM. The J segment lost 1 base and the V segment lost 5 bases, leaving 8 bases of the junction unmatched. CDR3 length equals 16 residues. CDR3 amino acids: CASSKTTSGSSYEQYF. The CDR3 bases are TGTGCCAGCAGTAAAACGACTAGCGGGTCATCCTACGAGCAGTACTTC.